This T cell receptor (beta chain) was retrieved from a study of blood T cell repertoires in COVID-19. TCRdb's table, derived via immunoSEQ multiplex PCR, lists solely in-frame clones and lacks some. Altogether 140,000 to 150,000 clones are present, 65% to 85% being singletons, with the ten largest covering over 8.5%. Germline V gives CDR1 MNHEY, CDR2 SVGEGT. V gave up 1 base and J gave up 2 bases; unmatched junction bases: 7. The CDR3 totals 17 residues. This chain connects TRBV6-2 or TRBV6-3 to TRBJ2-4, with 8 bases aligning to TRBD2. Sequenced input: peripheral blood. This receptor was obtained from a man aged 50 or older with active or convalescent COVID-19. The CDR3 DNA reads TGTGCCAGCAGTTACTTCGGGACTAGGGAATCCAAAAACATTCAGTACTTC. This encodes CASSYFGTRESKNIQYF.